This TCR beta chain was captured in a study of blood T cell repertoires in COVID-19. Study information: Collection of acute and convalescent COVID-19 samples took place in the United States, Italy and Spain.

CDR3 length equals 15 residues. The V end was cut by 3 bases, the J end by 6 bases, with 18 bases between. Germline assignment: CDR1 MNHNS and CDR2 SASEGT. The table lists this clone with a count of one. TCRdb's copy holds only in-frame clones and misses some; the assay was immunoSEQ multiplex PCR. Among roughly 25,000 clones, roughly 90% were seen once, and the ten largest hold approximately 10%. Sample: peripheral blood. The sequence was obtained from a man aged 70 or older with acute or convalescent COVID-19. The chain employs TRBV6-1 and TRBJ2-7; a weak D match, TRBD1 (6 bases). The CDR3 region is CASSETGHIDREQYF. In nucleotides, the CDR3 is TGTGCCAGCAGTGAGACGGGACACATTGACCGCGAGCAGTACTTC.